These T cell receptor beta chains were read from a single sample in a study of blood T cell repertoires in COVID-19. Repertoires were generated with immunoSEQ multiplex PCR, while TCRdb's copy carries only in-frame clones and drops some. The sample records fewer than 400,000 clones, 83% being singletons. The source material was peripheral blood. The receptors shown here come from a young man with active or convalescent COVID-19. Each CDR3 is given with its conserved first and last residue. The D gene is left open where the match is weak. Not all rows give a size; the values are once, few, many and, for expanded clones, a class.

j_call: TRBJ2-3; d_call: TRBD1; clone_size: NA; v_call: TRBV29-1; cdr3_aa: CSVRAGGADTQYF; cdr3_nt: TGCAGCGTTCGGGCAGGGGGTGCAGATACGCAGTATTTT
j_call: TRBJ2-2; d_call: NA; clone_size: once; v_call: TRBV18; cdr3_aa: CASSPTGNTGELFF; cdr3_nt: TGTGCCAGCTCACCGACAGGGAACACCGGGGAGCTGTTTTTT
j_call: TRBJ1-4; d_call: TRBD1; clone_size: few; v_call: TRBV15; cdr3_aa: CATSRDRGTNEKLFF; cdr3_nt: TGTGCCACCAGCAGAGACAGGGGGACTAATGAAAAACTGTTTTTT
j_call: TRBJ1-6; d_call: NA; clone_size: NA; v_call: TRBV12-5; cdr3_aa: CASGLEAGSPLHF; cdr3_nt: TGTGCTAGTGGTTTGGAAGCGGGAAGCCCCCTCCACTTT
j_call: TRBJ2-7; d_call: NA; clone_size: once; v_call: TRBV30; cdr3_aa: CAWSPQGSLYEQYF; cdr3_nt: TGTGCCTGGAGTCCTCAGGGGTCCCTCTACGAGCAGTACTTC
j_call: TRBJ1-1; d_call: TRBD1; clone_size: NA; v_call: TRBV6-5; cdr3_aa: CASRLDTGGTEAFF; cdr3_nt: TGTGCCAGCAGATTAGATACAGGGGGAACTGAAGCTTTCTTT
j_call: TRBJ2-7; d_call: NA; clone_size: NA; v_call: TRBV7-8; cdr3_aa: CASSFGSGHPVYEQYF; cdr3_nt: TGTGCCAGCAGCTTCGGTAGCGGACACCCGGTTTACGAGCAGTACTTC
j_call: TRBJ2-5; d_call: TRBD2; clone_size: NA; v_call: TRBV4-2; cdr3_aa: CASSQAASGGSETQYF; cdr3_nt: TGTGCCAGCAGCCAAGCAGCTAGCGGGGGCTCAGAGACCCAGTACTTC
j_call: TRBJ1-1; d_call: NA; clone_size: NA; v_call: TRBV5-6; cdr3_aa: CASSFRRYAFF; cdr3_nt: TGTGCCAGCAGCTTTCGGCGGTATGCTTTCTTT
j_call: TRBJ2-5; d_call: NA; clone_size: few; v_call: TRBV7-8; cdr3_aa: CASSLGRVRETQYF; cdr3_nt: TGTGCCAGCAGCTTAGGGAGGGTTCGAGAGACCCAGTACTTC
j_call: TRBJ1-1; d_call: NA; clone_size: NA; v_call: TRBV11-2; cdr3_aa: CASSRMGSRAREAFF; cdr3_nt: TGTGCCAGCAGCCGTATGGGTTCCAGAGCTAGGGAAGCTTTCTTT
j_call: TRBJ2-1; d_call: TRBD1; clone_size: NA; v_call: TRBV3-1/TRBV3-2; cdr3_aa: CASSQDRLWWTGGPSSYNEQFF; cdr3_nt: TGTGCCAGCAGCCAAGACCGCCTTTGGTGGACAGGGGGGCCGAGCTCCTACAATGAGCAGTTCTTC
j_call: TRBJ2-4; d_call: TRBD2; clone_size: NA; v_call: TRBV2; cdr3_aa: CASTEPGLALRGDKNIQYF; cdr3_nt: TGTGCCAGCACTGAACCGGGACTAGCGCTCAGGGGGGACAAAAACATTCAGTACTTC
j_call: TRBJ2-1; d_call: NA; clone_size: NA; v_call: TRBV28; cdr3_aa: CASSFPTGLNYNEQFF; cdr3_nt: TGTGCCAGCAGTTTCCCTACAGGGCTCAATTACAATGAGCAGTTCTTC
j_call: TRBJ2-1; d_call: TRBD2; clone_size: NA; v_call: TRBV10-3; cdr3_aa: CAISESKGSGRINEQFF; cdr3_nt: TGTGCCATCAGTGAGTCGAAGGGTAGCGGGAGAATAAATGAGCAGTTCTTC
j_call: TRBJ2-1; d_call: NA; clone_size: NA; v_call: TRBV24-1; cdr3_aa: CATSDPGLLEQFF; cdr3_nt: TGTGCCACCAGTGATCCGGGACTTTTGGAGCAGTTCTTC
j_call: TRBJ2-7; d_call: TRBD2; clone_size: NA; v_call: TRBV11-3; cdr3_aa: CASSSGGSYEQYF; cdr3_nt: TGTGCCAGCAGTTCGGGAGGCTCCTACGAGCAGTACTTC
j_call: TRBJ2-1; d_call: TRBD2; clone_size: NA; v_call: TRBV30; cdr3_aa: CAWRAGVEQFF; cdr3_nt: TGTGCCTGGAGAGCGGGAGTTGAGCAGTTCTTC
j_call: TRBJ1-3; d_call: NA; clone_size: NA; v_call: TRBV7-9; cdr3_aa: CASSLLSGGNTIYF; cdr3_nt: TGTGCCAGCAGCTTACTTTCAGGGGGAAACACCATATATTTT
j_call: TRBJ1-2; d_call: TRBD1; clone_size: once; v_call: TRBV19; cdr3_aa: CASSITGQGNGYTF; cdr3_nt: TGTGCCAGTAGTATCACGGGACAGGGGAATGGCTACACCTTC
j_call: TRBJ2-1; d_call: NA; clone_size: NA; v_call: TRBV6-2/TRBV6-3; cdr3_aa: CASSDRGEQFF; cdr3_nt: TGTGCCAGCAGCGATCGAGGAGAGCAGTTCTTC
j_call: TRBJ1-1; d_call: NA; clone_size: NA; v_call: TRBV11-1; cdr3_aa: CASSLGVNTEAFF; cdr3_nt: TGTGCCAGCAGCTTAGGAGTGAACACTGAAGCTTTCTTT
j_call: TRBJ2-5; d_call: TRBD2; clone_size: NA; v_call: TRBV7-8; cdr3_aa: CASSYHLTSGGKETQYF; cdr3_nt: TGTGCCAGCAGCTACCACCTGACTAGCGGGGGAAAAGAGACCCAGTACTTC
j_call: TRBJ1-2; d_call: TRBD1; clone_size: NA; v_call: TRBV5-1; cdr3_aa: CASSLSGQDYGYTF; cdr3_nt: TGCGCCAGCAGCTTGTCAGGACAGGACTATGGCTACACCTTC
j_call: TRBJ1-4; d_call: TRBD1; clone_size: NA; v_call: TRBV19; cdr3_aa: CASSLAGGREKLFF; cdr3_nt: TGTGCCAGTAGTCTGGCAGGGGGTAGGGAAAAACTGTTTTTT
j_call: TRBJ1-3; d_call: NA; clone_size: NA; v_call: TRBV15; cdr3_aa: CATSRDGLMSGNTIYF; cdr3_nt: TGTGCCACCAGCAGAGATGGGCTCATGTCTGGAAACACCATATATTTT
j_call: TRBJ1-3; d_call: NA; clone_size: NA; v_call: TRBV5-1; cdr3_aa: CASSLDVLGHSGNTIYF; cdr3_nt: TGCGCCAGCAGCTTGGATGTCTTGGGACACTCTGGAAACACCATATATTTT
j_call: TRBJ1-6; d_call: TRBD1; clone_size: NA; v_call: TRBV28; cdr3_aa: CASRNGQGTFSPLHF; cdr3_nt: TGTGCCAGCAGAAACGGACAGGGGACCTTTTCACCCCTCCACTTT
j_call: TRBJ1-5; d_call: NA; clone_size: NA; v_call: TRBV25-1; cdr3_aa: CASSGRTVNQPQHF; cdr3_nt: TGTGCCAGCAGTGGACGGACAGTCAATCAGCCCCAGCATTTT
j_call: TRBJ1-4; d_call: NA; clone_size: NA; v_call: TRBV19; cdr3_aa: CASEKGDKDEKLFF; cdr3_nt: TGTGCCAGTGAAAAGGGGGATAAGGATGAAAAACTGTTTTTT
j_call: TRBJ2-7; d_call: NA; clone_size: NA; v_call: TRBV5-1; cdr3_aa: CASSLVGRASSYEQYF; cdr3_nt: TGCGCCAGCAGCTTGGTGGGCAGGGCCAGCTCCTACGAGCAGTACTTC
j_call: TRBJ2-7; d_call: TRBD2; clone_size: once; v_call: TRBV11-2; cdr3_aa: CASSLGLAGGGHEQYF; cdr3_nt: TGTGCCAGCAGCTTGGGACTAGCGGGAGGGGGCCACGAGCAGTACTTC
j_call: TRBJ2-1; d_call: TRBD1; clone_size: NA; v_call: TRBV11-3; cdr3_aa: CASSLGDRGNNEQFF; cdr3_nt: TGTGCCAGCAGCTTAGGGGACAGGGGAAACAATGAGCAGTTCTTC
j_call: TRBJ2-2; d_call: NA; clone_size: NA; v_call: TRBV4-3; cdr3_aa: CASSQAMRETGELFF; cdr3_nt: TGCGCCAGCAGCCAAGCTATGAGGGAGACCGGGGAGCTGTTTTTT
j_call: TRBJ1-1; d_call: NA; clone_size: NA; v_call: TRBV5-1; cdr3_aa: CASSAQGNTEAFF; cdr3_nt: TGCGCCAGCAGCGCCCAGGGGAACACTGAAGCTTTCTTT
j_call: TRBJ2-1; d_call: NA; clone_size: NA; v_call: TRBV19; cdr3_aa: CASSNRYNEQFF; cdr3_nt: TGTGCCAGTAGTAACAGATACAATGAGCAGTTCTTC
j_call: TRBJ2-6; d_call: NA; clone_size: NA; v_call: TRBV28; cdr3_aa: CASSSRGPGANVLTF; cdr3_nt: TGTGCCAGCAGCTCTCGCGGGCCTGGGGCCAACGTCCTGACTTTC
j_call: TRBJ2-3; d_call: TRBD2; clone_size: NA; v_call: TRBV11-1; cdr3_aa: CASSWTSGVTDTQYF; cdr3_nt: TGTGCCAGCAGCTGGACTAGCGGGGTAACAGATACGCAGTATTTT
j_call: TRBJ1-6; d_call: NA; clone_size: NA; v_call: TRBV2; cdr3_aa: CASMVGANSPLHF; cdr3_nt: TGTGCCAGCATGGTGGGAGCTAATTCACCCCTCCACTTT
j_call: TRBJ2-7; d_call: TRBD2; clone_size: NA; v_call: TRBV6-5; cdr3_aa: CASSVGGGATYEQYF; cdr3_nt: TGTGCCAGCAGCGTGGGGGGAGGGGCCACCTACGAGCAGTACTTC
j_call: TRBJ1-3; d_call: NA; clone_size: NA; v_call: TRBV19; cdr3_aa: CASRRTGSTGNTIYF; cdr3_nt: TGTGCCAGTAGGCGAACAGGGTCGACTGGAAACACCATATATTTT
j_call: TRBJ2-7; d_call: TRBD2; clone_size: NA; v_call: TRBV27; cdr3_aa: CASSFLRTGGEGLAGSYEQYF; cdr3_nt: TGTGCCAGCAGTTTCCTCCGGACAGGAGGCGAGGGACTAGCGGGGTCCTACGAGCAGTACTTC
j_call: TRBJ2-7; d_call: TRBD2; clone_size: NA; v_call: TRBV4-1; cdr3_aa: CASSQDEAGGPGEQYF; cdr3_nt: TGCGCCAGCAGCCAAGATGAAGCGGGGGGGCCAGGCGAGCAGTACTTC
j_call: TRBJ2-3; d_call: NA; clone_size: NA; v_call: TRBV6-5; cdr3_aa: CASTMMGTSTDTQYF; cdr3_nt: TGTGCCAGCACCATGATGGGGACAAGCACAGATACGCAGTATTTT
j_call: TRBJ1-4; d_call: NA; clone_size: NA; v_call: TRBV6-5; cdr3_aa: CASSYSRSTNEKLFF; cdr3_nt: TGTGCCAGCAGTTACTCGCGAAGTACTAATGAAAAACTGTTTTTT
j_call: TRBJ2-3; d_call: NA; clone_size: NA; v_call: TRBV19; cdr3_aa: CASSSRESDTQYF; cdr3_nt: TGTGCCAGTAGTTCGAGAGAATCAGATACGCAGTATTTT
j_call: TRBJ2-7; d_call: TRBD1; clone_size: NA; v_call: TRBV7-2; cdr3_aa: CASSHRRIGTGSDEQYF; cdr3_nt: TGTGCCAGCAGCCACCGGCGCATCGGGACAGGGTCAGACGAGCAGTACTTC
j_call: TRBJ2-3; d_call: TRBD1; clone_size: NA; v_call: TRBV9; cdr3_aa: CASSAPRTGGITDTQYF; cdr3_nt: TGTGCCAGCAGCGCGCCTCGGACAGGGGGCATCACAGATACGCAGTATTTT
j_call: TRBJ2-7; d_call: NA; clone_size: NA; v_call: TRBV5-1; cdr3_aa: CASSPRGGTLTYEQYF; cdr3_nt: TGCGCCAGCAGCCCAAGGGGGGGGACACTTACCTACGAGCAGTACTTC
j_call: TRBJ1-1; d_call: TRBD1; clone_size: NA; v_call: TRBV6-5; cdr3_aa: CASSFRGTEAFF; cdr3_nt: TGTGCCAGCAGTTTCAGGGGGACTGAAGCTTTCTTT
j_call: TRBJ2-5; d_call: TRBD2; clone_size: NA; v_call: TRBV4-1; cdr3_aa: CASSRLAGVRETQYF; cdr3_nt: TGCGCCAGCAGCAGGCTAGCGGGAGTCAGAGAGACCCAGTACTTC
j_call: TRBJ1-6; d_call: NA; clone_size: few; v_call: TRBV10-3; cdr3_aa: CAISEGGVRSPLHF; cdr3_nt: TGTGCCATCAGTGAGGGCGGGGTGCGGTCACCCCTCCACTTT
j_call: TRBJ2-5; d_call: TRBD1; clone_size: NA; v_call: TRBV12-3/TRBV12-4; cdr3_aa: CASSGQGEETQYF; cdr3_nt: TGTGCCAGCAGCGGACAGGGAGAAGAGACCCAGTACTTC
j_call: TRBJ2-7; d_call: NA; clone_size: NA; v_call: TRBV5-8; cdr3_aa: CASRDLAYEQYF; cdr3_nt: TGTGCCAGCAGAGACTTGGCCTACGAGCAGTACTTC
j_call: TRBJ2-3; d_call: TRBD2; clone_size: NA; v_call: TRBV7-3; cdr3_aa: CASSLGLAGGPLNTQYF; cdr3_nt: TGTGCCAGCAGCTTAGGACTAGCGGGGGGGCCGTTAAATACGCAGTATTTT
j_call: TRBJ2-7; d_call: TRBD2; clone_size: NA; v_call: TRBV18; cdr3_aa: CASSPSGGMHEQYF; cdr3_nt: TGTGCCAGCTCACCTAGCGGGGGGATGCACGAGCAGTACTTC
j_call: TRBJ2-3; d_call: TRBD2; clone_size: NA; v_call: TRBV27; cdr3_aa: CASSLFWRESWGTDTQYF; cdr3_nt: TGTGCCAGCAGTTTATTTTGGCGGGAGAGTTGGGGCACAGATACGCAGTATTTT